The next 22 T cell receptor beta chains were all read from a single sample in a study of OX40 agonist ivuxolimab in advanced cancers. Sequencing was performed with immunoSEQ multiplex PCR; in TCRdb, only in-frame clones are kept and a portion is missing. This table holds over 70,000 clones, around nine tenths found once. Sample: CD4+ or CD8+ T cells sorted from blood, taken in a trial of the OX40 agonist ivuxolimab. These TCRs come from an adult with an advanced solid tumor such as melanoma, head and neck, liver or kidney cancer.

The V call is TRBV14, the J call TRBJ2-2, with D unresolved. The V end was cut by 4 bases, the J end by 1 base, with 10 bases between. The CDR3 contains 15 residues. Germline V gene data show CDR1 as SGHDN and CDR2 as FVKESK. The CDR3 here is CASSPRWGNTGELFF. Here the CDR3 DNA reads TGTGCCAGCAGCCCCCGGTGGGGGAACACCGGGGAGCTGTTTTTT.

There are a few counts of this clone. The J gene is TRBJ1-3, the V gene TRBV5-1, with unresolved D. CDR1 is SGHRS, CDR2 YFSETQ, per germline. V gave up 4 bases and J gave up 1 base, with 9 bases separating them. The CDR3 length is 14 residues. Here the CDR3 reads CASSPGPSGNTIYF. CDR3 DNA: TGCGCCAGCAGCCCGGGTCCGTCTGGAAACACCATATATTTT.

The chain employs TRBV10-2 and TRBJ2-7; D uncertain. Per germline, CDR1 WSHSY and CDR2 SAAADI. V gave up 6 bases and J gave up 3 bases, with 15 bases separating them. This CDR3 is built from 14 residues. The CDR3 sequence is CASRVGLGYYEQYF. The CDR3, as DNA: TGCGCCAGCAGAGTAGGCCTAGGGTACTACGAGCAGTACTTC.

The chain links TRBV6-5 to TRBJ2-6; TRBD1 might be the D (7 bases). Deletions cut 5 bases from V and 3 bases from J, with 8 bases between. This CDR3 is 14 amino acids long. Germline-derived CDR1 and CDR2 are MNHEY and SVGAGI. Here the CDR3 DNA reads TGTGCCAGCAGTCAGGGGGGTGGGGCCAACGTCCTGACTTTC. Translation: CASSQGGGANVLTF.

The chain couples TRBV29-1 to TRBJ1-2, with 8 bases lining up with TRBD1. V was clipped by 4 bases and J by 4 bases; unmatched bases: 5. The CDR3 is 13 residues long. CDR1 is SQVTM and CDR2 is ANQGSEA in the germline V gene. DNA of the CDR3: TGCAGCGTTGCTCGGGACAGGCTCTATGGCTACACCTTC. Protein product: CSVARDRLYGYTF.

Comment on this clone: With a much larger clone just one base away, this may be a read error. The rearrangement uses TRBV4-3 and TRBJ1-4; D may be TRBD1 (6 bases). Germline V CDR1 and CDR2: LGHNA, YSLEER. This CDR3 contains 15 residues. DNA for the CDR3: TGCGCCAACAGCCGACGGACAGCCGATAATGAAAAACTGTTTTTT. Protein sequence: CANSRRTADNEKLFF.

J is TRBJ1-4 and V is TRBV5-6; D not resolved. The V gene's germline CDR1 is SGHDT and CDR2 YYEEEE. The length of the CDR3 is 13 residues. Trimming stripped 4 bases from V and 5 bases from J, with 9 bases between. The CDR3 coding sequence is TGTGCCAGCAGCCTCCCGGGCAATGAAAAACTGTTTTTT. Protein: CASSLPGNEKLFF.

J is TRBJ2-2 and V is TRBV5-4, with D possibly being TRBD1 (5 bases). Per germline, CDR1 SGHNT and CDR2 YYREEE (reference sequence). The length of the CDR3 is 15 residues. Trimming took off 0 bases at V and 4 bases at J, with 10 bases between the two ends. The CDR3 here is CASSLEIGVTGELFF. The CDR3 DNA reads TGTGCCAGCAGCTTGGAGATAGGGGTCACCGGGGAGCTGTTTTTT.

On this clone itself: The germline gene is not matched at one end of the junction; a read error may be the cause. The V call is TRBV7-7, the J call TRBJ2-5, with D perhaps TRBD2 (6 bases). The CDR3 contains 16 residues. Germline V gene data show CDR1 as SSHAT and CDR2 as FNYEAQ (reference sequence). The CDR3 protein is CASSLDPGGTPETQYF. The DNA of the CDR3 is TGTGCTAGCAGCCTAGACCCCGGCGGGACCCCCGAGACCCAGTACTTC. The full variable domain, with the rest looked up from reference TRBV7-7 and TRBJ2-5, is GAGVSQSPRYKVTKRGQDVTLRCDPISSHATLYWYQQALGQGPEFLTYFNYEAQPDKSGLPSDRFSAERPEGSISTLTIQRTEQRDSAMYRCASSLDPGGTPETQYFGPGTRLLVL.

This chain uses TRBV7-9 with TRBJ1-5; D perhaps matches TRBD1 (6 bases). V was cut by 1 base and J by 1 base, with 8 bases left in between. This CDR3 is 15 amino acids long. CDR1 SEHNR and CDR2 FQNEAQ come from the germline V gene (reference sequence). DNA for the CDR3: TGTGCCAGCAGCTTAGGTACAGGGAGCAATCAGCCCCAGCATTTT. Translating gives CASSLGTGSNQPQHF.

The J gene is TRBJ1-1, the V gene TRBV10-3; 12 bases map to TRBD1. Germline-derived CDR1 and CDR2 are ENHRY and SYGVKD. This CDR3 spans 13 amino acids. The junction had 7 bases not matched to a gene; V was cut back by 6 bases and J by 11 bases. CDR3 nucleotide sequence: TGTGCCATCAGGGGGACAGGGGGCTGGAGTGCTTTCTTT. Protein sequence: CAIRGTGGWSAFF.

The sample holds one count of this clone. The rearrangement links TRBV27 to TRBJ2-1, with TRBD2 matching 12 bases. CDR3 length: 15 amino acids. Unmatched junction bases numbered 11, after V lost 7 bases and J lost 10 bases. Germline assignment: CDR1 MNHEY and CDR2 SMNVEV (reference sequence). The CDR3 DNA follows: TGTGCCAGCACTAGCGGGAGGGCCTATTACGGGGAGCAGTTCTTC. It encodes CASTSGRAYYGEQFF.

A single count supports this clone. The chain recombines TRBV7-2 with TRBJ2-7; D is unclear. V was trimmed by 3 bases and J by 5 bases, leaving 11 bases between them. The CDR3 sequence is 13 residues long. Germline CDR1 reads SGHTA; CDR2 reads FQGNSA. CDR3 DNA: TGTGCCAGCAGCTTCCTGACCCCCCACGAGCAGTACTTC. It encodes CASSFLTPHEQYF.

V gene TRBV18 combines with J gene TRBJ1-1; 8 positions match TRBD1. Trimming removed 4 bases from V and 0 bases from J; junction bases left unmatched: 1. The length of the CDR3 is 14 residues. Germline CDR1 is KGHSH and CDR2 is LQKENI. The CDR3 coding sequence is TGTGCCAGCTCACGGGACAGGTTGAACACTGAAGCTTTCTTT. Its translation is CASSRDRLNTEAFF.

The rearrangement uses TRBV7-2 and TRBJ2-5; no clear D. Trimming shortened V by 2 bases and J by 5 bases, and 12 bases separated the two germline ends. Germline CDR1 and CDR2: SGHTA and FQGNSA. The CDR3 has 14 residues. The DNA for the CDR3 is TGTGCCAGCAGCTTAAGAGCTAGTATGGAGACCCAGTACTTC. Translated, it gives CASSLRASMETQYF. The variable domain in full, completed from reference TRBV7-2 and TRBJ2-5, reads GAGVSQSPSNKVTEKGKDVELRCDPISGHTALYWYRQSLGQGLEFLIYFQGNSAPDKSGLPSDRFSAERTGGSVSTLTIQRTQQEDSAVYLCASSLRASMETQYFGPGTRLLVL.

The chain links TRBV29-1 to TRBJ2-5; D gene unclear. The V end was cut by 4 bases, the J end by 5 bases, with 14 bases between. There are 13 residues in the CDR3. Per germline, CDR1 SQVTM and CDR2 ANQGSEA. In DNA form, the CDR3 reads TGCAGCGTTGCGGACCAAAATGGGGAGACCCAGTACTTC. Translating gives CSVADQNGETQYF.

This clone was seen only a few times. The sample carries other DNA sequences with the same CDR3. The rearrangement joins TRBV5-1 to TRBJ2-3; no reliable D call. Germline values: CDR1 SGHRS, CDR2 YFSETQ. The CDR3 totals 14 residues. The V end was cut by 0 bases, the J end by 0 bases, with 5 bases between. CDR3 nucleotide sequence: TGCGCCAGCAGCTTGGACCCGAGCACAGATACGCAGTATTTT. Protein sequence: CASSLDPSTDTQYF. The full variable domain, completed using reference TRBV5-1 and TRBJ2-3, is KAGVTQTPRYLIKTRGQQVTLSCSPISGHRSVSWYQQTPGQGLQFLFEYFSETQRNKGNFPGRFSGRQFSNSRSEMNVSTLELGDSALYLCASSLDPSTDTQYFGPGTRLTVL.

The CDR3 nucleotides read TGTGCCAGCAGCAGCGGACAGAGAGGGGCTTTCTTT. This gives the protein CASSSGQRGAFF. The chain joins TRBV7-9 to TRBJ1-1; perhaps TRBD1 as D (6 bases). CDR1 is SEHNR, CDR2 FQNEAQ, per germline (reference sequence). The germline V and J ends were trimmed by 5 bases and 11 bases, with 15 bases remaining between them. This CDR3 is built from 12 residues.

V is TRBV6-6 and J is TRBJ1-5; weak D call: TRBD1 (5 bases). The CDR3 loop spans 16 amino acids. Looked up from germline, CDR1 is MNHNY and CDR2 is SVGAGI (reference sequence). Trimming shortened V by 4 bases and J by 3 bases, and 16 bases separated the two germline ends. Here the CDR3 DNA reads TGTGCCAGCAGTTTGGGCAGTGGGGACTACAATCAGCCCCAGCATTTT. This codes for CASSLGSGDYNQPQHF.

V and J are TRBV7-3 and TRBJ1-4, with D unresolved. The CDR3 loop spans 13 amino acids. The V gene's germline CDR1 is SGHTA and CDR2 FQGTGA. Trimming removed 2 bases at V and 5 bases at J, with 6 bases between. The CDR3 loop is CASSLVGNEKLFF. The CDR3 DNA is TGTGCCAGCAGCTTAGTCGGAAATGAAAAACTGTTTTTT. Looking up the rest from reference TRBV7-3 and TRBJ1-4 gives the full variable domain: GAGVSQTPSNKVTEKGKYVELRCDPISGHTALYWYRQSLGQGPEFLIYFQGTGAADDSGLPNDRFFAVRPEGSVSTLKIQRTERGDSAVYLCASSLVGNEKLFFGSGTQLSVL.

The chain combines TRBV10-1 with TRBJ2-7; 10 nucleotides agree with TRBD2. The V gene end was trimmed by 4 bases and the J gene end by 2 bases; junction bases not matched to a gene: 14. The CDR3 extends over 18 amino acids. The germline V gene encodes CDR1 WNHNN and CDR2 SYGVQD (reference sequence). CDR3 amino acids: CASSGGSGLAVKTYEQYF. In DNA, the CDR3 is TGCGCCAGCAGTGGGGGGAGTGGACTAGCGGTAAAGACCTACGAGCAGTACTTC.

This clone has only one observation. The V call is TRBV6-5, the J call TRBJ2-2; the D gene is possibly TRBD1 (6 bases). With 8 bases removed from V and 3 bases from J, the gap between germline ends came to 7 bases. Germline lookup yields CDR1 MNHEY and CDR2 SVGAGI. The CDR3 is made up of 12 amino acids. The CDR3 is CASEGDTGELFF. CDR3 coding DNA: TGTGCCAGCGAGGGGGACACCGGGGAGCTGTTTTTT.